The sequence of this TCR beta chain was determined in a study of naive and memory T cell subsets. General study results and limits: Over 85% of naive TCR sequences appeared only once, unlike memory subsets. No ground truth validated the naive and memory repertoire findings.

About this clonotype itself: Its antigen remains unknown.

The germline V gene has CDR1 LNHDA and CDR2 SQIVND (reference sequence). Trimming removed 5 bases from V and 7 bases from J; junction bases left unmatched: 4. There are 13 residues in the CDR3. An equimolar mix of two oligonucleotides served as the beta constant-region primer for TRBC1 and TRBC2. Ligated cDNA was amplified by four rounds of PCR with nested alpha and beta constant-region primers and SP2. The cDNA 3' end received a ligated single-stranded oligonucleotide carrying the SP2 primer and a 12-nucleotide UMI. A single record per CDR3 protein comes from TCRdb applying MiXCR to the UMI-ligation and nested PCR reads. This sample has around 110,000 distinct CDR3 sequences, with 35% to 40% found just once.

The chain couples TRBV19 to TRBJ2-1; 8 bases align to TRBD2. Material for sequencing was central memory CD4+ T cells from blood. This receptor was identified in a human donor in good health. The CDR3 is CASSSQRENEQFF. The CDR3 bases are TGTGCCAGTAGTTCTCAGCGGGAGAATGAGCAGTTCTTC.